The 14 T cell receptor beta chains given below trace back to one sample, sequenced in a study of blood T cell repertoires in COVID-19. Assay: immunoSEQ multiplex PCR; the TCRdb copy retains only in-frame clones and omits some. The data contain a few hundred thousand clones, about 87% of them singletons. The sequencing input was PBMCs or T cells enriched from blood (not recorded which). The source is a woman aged 40-49 years with acute COVID-19.

The chain recombines TRBV24-1 with TRBJ2-3; 9 nucleotides agree with TRBD1. Germline loops: CDR1 KGHDR, CDR2 SFDVKD. The CDR3 is 15 residues long. V shed 7 bases and J 0 bases; nucleotides not matched to a gene: 4. The CDR3 coding sequence is TGTGCCACCAGAGAGGGACAGGGTAGCACAGATACGCAGTATTTT. Its protein product is CATREGQGSTDTQYF.

This clone was seen once. The V and J genes are TRBV28 and TRBJ2-4, with 8 bases matching TRBD1. V shed 3 bases, J shed 12 bases, and the junction held 13 bases outside the gene matches. The CDR3 length is 15 residues. CDR1 and CDR2 (germline): MDHEN, SYDVKM. The CDR3 DNA follows: TGTGCCAGCAGTTTCTCGACAGGGGCGCAGGAGGGTCAGTACTTC. It encodes CASSFSTGAQEGQYF. Using reference TRBV28 and TRBJ2-4 for the parts outside the CDR3, the full variable domain is DVKVTQSSRYLVKRTGEKVFLECVQDMDHENMFWYRQDPGLGLRLIYFSYDVKMKEKGDIPEGYSVSREKKERFSLILESASTNQTSMYLCASSFSTGAQEGQYFGAGTRLSVL.

V and J are TRBV6-5 and TRBJ2-7; 8 bases fit TRBD2. The germline V gene has CDR1 MNHEY and CDR2 SVGAGI. Trimming at V came to 7 bases and at J to 4 bases, leaving 9 bases not matched to a gene. The length of the CDR3 is 14 residues. The CDR3: CASNKEASGYEQYF. The CDR3 DNA is TGTGCCAGCAACAAGGAGGCTAGCGGGTACGAGCAGTACTTC.

This rearrangement joins TRBV7-8 to TRBJ2-5, with 9 bases lining up with TRBD2. There are 16 residues in the CDR3. Germline trimming cut 4 bases from V and 1 base from J; bases unmatched to any gene: 7. Germline loops: CDR1 SGHVS, CDR2 FQNEAQ. This CDR3 reads CASSSVTSGGQETQYF. DNA for the CDR3: TGTGCCAGCAGCTCAGTGACTAGCGGCGGCCAAGAGACCCAGTACTTC.

The J gene is TRBJ2-1, the V gene TRBV24-1; 8 bases fit TRBD2. Germline CDR1 and CDR2: KGHDR and SFDVKD. The V gene end was trimmed by 2 bases and the J gene end by 5 bases; junction bases not matched to a gene: 7. The CDR3 length is 16 residues. The CDR3 DNA is TGTGCCACCAGTGATTCTCACAGCGGGAGCCACAATGAGCAGTTCTTC. Translating it yields CATSDSHSGSHNEQFF.

The rearrangement uses TRBV11-2 and TRBJ2-1; perhaps TRBD1 as D (5 bases). V dropped 2 bases and J dropped 6 bases, with 11 bases sitting between them. The CDR3 is made up of 14 amino acids. Germline V gene sequence: CDR1 SGHAT, CDR2 FQNNGV. For the CDR3, the DNA is TGTGCCAGCAGCTTATTTGCAGGGTCCAATGAGCAGTTCTTC. Translated: CASSLFAGSNEQFF.

The CDR3 reads CASSQGTSGEGETQYF. The CDR3 coding sequence is TGCGCCAGCAGCCAAGGGACTAGCGGAGAGGGGGAGACCCAGTACTTC. This rearrangement joins TRBV5-1 to TRBJ2-5; TRBD2 matches 11 bases. The CDR3 has 16 residues. CDR1 and CDR2 (germline): SGHRS, YFSETQ. V shed 4 bases and J 5 bases; nucleotides not matched to a gene: 10. Full variable domain (missing parts from reference TRBV5-1 and TRBJ2-5): KAGVTQTPRYLIKTRGQQVTLSCSPISGHRSVSWYQQTPGQGLQFLFEYFSETQRNKGNFPGRFSGRQFSNSRSEMNVSTLELGDSALYLCASSQGTSGEGETQYFGPGTRLLVL.

This chain links TRBV30 with TRBJ1-6; D gene uncertain. The germline V gene encodes CDR1 GTSNPN and CDR2 SVGIG (reference sequence). The V and J ends lost 3 bases and 10 bases respectively, with 10 bases between them. The CDR3 has 12 amino acids. Here the CDR3 reads CAWRGPVSPLHF. For the CDR3, the DNA is TGTGCCTGGAGGGGCCCAGTATCACCCCTCCACTTT.

The table lists this clone with a few counts. The V gene is TRBV7-9, the J gene TRBJ2-1, with 10 bases fitting TRBD2. The CDR3 spans 15 residues. Unmatched junction bases numbered 7, after V lost 5 bases and J lost 6 bases. The germline CDR1 and CDR2 sequences are SEHNR and FQNEAQ (reference sequence). CDR3 loop: CASSPGVAGGNEQFF. CDR3 nucleotide sequence: TGTGCCAGCAGCCCCGGGGTAGCGGGAGGCAATGAGCAGTTCTTC. Full variable domain (rest looked up from reference TRBV7-9 and TRBJ2-1): DTGVSQNPRHKITKRGQNVTFRCDPISEHNRLYWYRQTLGQGPEFLTYFQNEAQLEKSRLLSDRFSAERPKGSFSTLEIQRTEQGDSAMYLCASSPGVAGGNEQFFGPGTRLTVL.

The chain combines TRBV6-2 or TRBV6-3 with TRBJ1-5; 8 bases line up with TRBD1. This CDR3 comprises 19 residues. In germline, CDR1 is MNHEY, CDR2 SVGEGT. V shed 2 bases, J shed 0 bases, and the junction held 12 bases outside the gene matches. For the CDR3, the DNA is TGTGCCAGCAGTTACCCAAGATCAGCAGGGGGCCATAGCAATCAGCCCCAGCATTTT. Encoded protein: CASSYPRSAGGHSNQPQHF.

This rearrangement joins TRBV5-1 to TRBJ2-3, with 10 bases identical to TRBD2. Germline V gene sequence: CDR1 SGHRS, CDR2 YFSETQ. CDR3 length: 16 amino acids. V trimming: 3 bases; J trimming: 2 bases; junction bases outside the gene matches: 6. CDR3 sequence: CASSSGTSVYTDTQYF. CDR3 DNA: TGCGCCAGCAGCTCGGGGACTAGCGTATACACAGATACGCAGTATTTT.

The table lists this clone with a count of one. The V call is TRBV19, the J call TRBJ2-5; tentatively, D is TRBD1 (7 bases). Trimming took 10 bases from V and 1 from J, leaving 19 bases between them. The germline V gene has CDR1 LNHDA and CDR2 SQIVND (reference sequence). This CDR3 region has 15 residues. CDR3 residues: CATSWGRGVQETQYF. CDR3 coding DNA: TGTGCCACCTCCTGGGGCAGGGGGGTCCAAGAGACCCAGTACTTC.

The chain uses TRBV14 and TRBJ2-3, with D perhaps matching TRBD2 (5 bases). Deletions cut 4 bases from V and 3 bases from J, with 11 bases between. Per germline, CDR1 SGHDN and CDR2 FVKESK. CDR3 size: 14 residues. In nucleotides, the CDR3 is TGTGCCAGCAGCCCCGGACTCCTAACAGATACGCAGTATTTT. The encoded protein is CASSPGLLTDTQYF. The variable domain in full, with the rest retrieved from reference TRBV14 and TRBJ2-3, is EAGVTQFPSHSVIEKGQTVTLRCDPISGHDNLYWYRRVMGKEIKFLLHFVKESKQDESGMPNNRFLAERTGGTYSTLKVQPAELEDSGVYFCASSPGLLTDTQYFGPGTRLTVL.

The CDR3, as DNA: TGTGCCTCCGACAGGGGCGGGATGAACACTGAAGCTTTCTTT. Protein: CASDRGGMNTEAFF. The chain employs TRBV30 and TRBJ1-1; 8 bases are shared with TRBD1. J lost 0 bases, V lost 7 bases, and 7 bases had no gene match. The germline V gene has CDR1 GTSNPN and CDR2 SVGIG (reference sequence). The CDR3 extends over 14 amino acids.